These 15 T cell receptor beta chains were all obtained from the same sample, sequenced in a study of graft-versus-host responses after intestinal transplantation. What these receptors recognize is not known. The protocol was immunoSEQ multiplex PCR, while the TCRdb copy is restricted to in-frame clones and leaves out a portion. There are some 110,000 clones in the sample; around 94% occur only once, and roughly 0.24% lies in the top ten. The specimen comprised unstimulated CD4+ T cells sorted from spleen or lymph node cells, sampled before transplant. These receptors all come from a human donor who was the organ donor for an intestinal transplant.

J is TRBJ2-7 and V is TRBV30, with a possible D match to TRBD2 (5 bases). Germline values: CDR1 GTSNPN, CDR2 SVGIG (reference sequence). V lost 8 bases to trimming and J lost 2 bases, with 25 bases between them. This CDR3 is 16 amino acids long. The CDR3 here is CAARSARTPRAYEQYF. The CDR3 DNA sequence: TGTGCCGCCAGAAGCGCCCGGACTCCTAGGGCCTACGAGCAGTACTTC.

CDR3 in amino acids: CASSEGLSGANVLTF. The CDR3, as DNA: TGTGCCAGCAGTGAGGGACTTTCTGGGGCCAACGTCCTGACTTTC. This chain connects TRBV6-1 to TRBJ2-6; D is perhaps TRBD2 (6 bases). CDR1 and CDR2 (germline): MNHNS, SASEGT. The V gene lost 3 bases and the J gene lost 1 base, with 7 bases spanning the gap. CDR3 length: 15 residues.

The CDR3 nucleotides are TGCGCCAGCAGTGAGAGCAGGGCCTCTGGGGCCAACGTCCTGACTTTC. It specifies CASSESRASGANVLTF. The rearrangement uses TRBV10-2 and TRBJ2-6, with D perhaps matching TRBD1 (5 bases). The CDR3 is made up of 16 amino acids. Trimming took off 2 bases at V and 0 bases at J, with 8 bases between the two ends. Germline V CDR1 and CDR2: WSHSY, SAAADI.

The CDR3 bases are TGCGCCAGCAGCTTTGTAGGTCCCCTCCTAGCGGGCCTTTACAATGAGCAGTTCTTC. The encoded protein is CASSFVGPLLAGLYNEQFF. The V call is TRBV5-1, the J call TRBJ2-1; 8 bases are a match to TRBD2. CDR1 and CDR2 (germline): SGHRS, YFSETQ. V was clipped by 2 bases and J by 4 bases; unmatched bases: 17. This CDR3 is built from 19 residues.

The chain employs TRBV27 and TRBJ1-1; D remains unclear. The CDR3 spans 13 residues. In germline, CDR1 is MNHEY, CDR2 SMNVEV (reference sequence). The V and J ends lost 4 bases and 12 bases respectively, with 18 bases between them. CDR3 sequence (DNA): TGTGCCAGCAGTTATAACACAGAAGCACCTTCTTTCTTT. It encodes CASSYNTEAPSFF.

The chain has TRBV5-1 and TRBJ2-3; D is unclear. V gave up 5 bases and J gave up 6 bases, with 16 bases separating them. Germline assignment: CDR1 SGHRS and CDR2 YFSETQ. The CDR3 covers 14 residues. CDR3 residues: CASRPILSSDTQYF. In DNA form, the CDR3 reads TGCGCCAGCAGGCCCATTCTGTCGTCGGATACGCAGTATTTT.

This clone was picked up one time. V and J are TRBV29-1 and TRBJ2-5; tentatively, D is TRBD1 (5 bases). Germline CDR1 and CDR2: SQVTM and ANQGSEA. The CDR3 contains 14 residues. V gave up 4 bases and J gave up 5 bases, with 17 bases separating them. The CDR3 here is CSVVAAGYWETQYF. For the CDR3, the DNA is TGCAGCGTTGTCGCGGCAGGGTATTGGGAGACCCAGTACTTC.

The V call is TRBV7-2, the J call TRBJ2-1, with no clear D. Trimming removed 3 bases from V and 4 bases from J, with 7 bases in between. This CDR3 has 13 residues. Germline CDR1 and CDR2: SGHTA and FQGNSA. CDR3 DNA: TGTGCCAGCAGCTTGGGTCAGTACAATGAGCAGTTCTTC. This gives the protein CASSLGQYNEQFF.

The chain recombines TRBV7-7 with TRBJ2-5, with TRBD1 identical over 9 bases. Looked up from germline, CDR1 is SSHAT and CDR2 is FNYEAQ (reference sequence). The CDR3 consists of 13 residues. After removal of 4 bases from V and 7 bases from J, the junction contained 4 bases not matched to a gene. This chain's CDR3 is CASSWEDRGTQYF. In DNA, the CDR3 is TGTGCCAGCAGCTGGGAGGACAGGGGGACCCAGTACTTC.

The chain links TRBV7-6 to TRBJ2-5, with D tentatively TRBD1 (5 bases). V was trimmed by 5 bases and J by 4 bases, leaving 11 bases between them. This CDR3 comprises 13 residues. Per germline, CDR1 SGHVS and CDR2 FNYEAQ. The CDR3: CASSAGILETQYF. In nucleotides, the CDR3 is TGTGCCAGCAGCGCAGGGATTCTAGAGACCCAGTACTTC. Variable domain in full (rest from reference TRBV7-6 and TRBJ2-5): GAGVSQSPRYKVTKRGQDVALRCDPISGHVSLYWYRQALGQGPEFLTYFNYEAQQDKSGLPNDRFSAERPEGSISTLTIQRTEQRDSAMYRCASSAGILETQYFGPGTRLLVL.

Of note for this clone: A read error may produce the germline difference seen at one junction end. The same CDR3 also results from other DNA sequences found in this sample. The V and J genes are TRBV9 and TRBJ2-5, with D tentatively TRBD1 or TRBD2 (5 bases each). The CDR3 totals 12 residues. Germline V gene sequence: CDR1 SGDLS, CDR2 YYNGEE. CDR3 loop: CASSVVPGPQYF. DNA for the CDR3: TGTGCCAGTAGCGTAGTCCCAGGGCCCCAGTACTTC.

This chain connects TRBV28 to TRBJ2-3; TRBD1 matches 10 bases. Germline loops: CDR1 MDHEN, CDR2 SYDVKM. The CDR3 is made up of 17 amino acids. V gave up 3 bases and J gave up 3 bases; unmatched junction bases: 9. The CDR3 coding sequence is TGTGCCAGCAGTTTCCGCCTGACAGGGGGCCGGACAGATACGCAGTATTTT. Its translation is CASSFRLTGGRTDTQYF.

This chain joins TRBV5-1 and TRBJ2-3; TRBD2 agrees at 11 bases. Per the germline V gene, CDR1 is SGHRS and CDR2 is YFSETQ. There are 14 residues in the CDR3. After removal of 4 bases from V and 6 bases from J, the junction contained 4 bases not matched to a gene. CDR3 nucleotide sequence: TGCGCCAGCAGCCCGGGACTAGCGGCGGATACGCAGTATTTT. This codes for CASSPGLAADTQYF.

In its sample, this clone was seen once. The chain couples TRBV7-2 to TRBJ2-3; 7 bases fit TRBD2. CDR1 and CDR2 (germline): SGHTA, FQGNSA. CDR3 size: 13 residues. J was trimmed by 5 bases and V by 3 bases; bases with no gene match: 2. The CDR3 DNA reads as TGTGCCAGCAGCTTTTGGGGGGGAGATACGCAGTATTTT. Translated, it gives CASSFWGGDTQYF.

V is TRBV10-3 and J is TRBJ2-3; D tentatively fits TRBD1 or TRBD2 (5 bases each). The CDR3 runs to 13 residues. The ends were cut back, 0 bases at V and 5 bases at J, with 6 bases in the middle. The germline V gene has CDR1 ENHRY and CDR2 SYGVKD. The CDR3 nucleotides read TGTGCCATCAGTGAGTCGGGGGTAGATACGCAGTATTTT. Its protein is CAISESGVDTQYF.